The sequence of this T cell receptor beta chain was determined in a study of blood T cell repertoires in COVID-19. In the study overall: Sample material is recorded as cDNA or gDNA derived from T cells, B-cell-depleted T cells, or PBMCs.

V dropped 6 bases and J dropped 1 base, with 16 bases sitting between them. This CDR3 is built from 16 residues. Per germline, CDR1 LNHDA and CDR2 SQIVND (reference sequence). Enrolled through a virtual design, the participants were between 18 and 89 years of age and came from about two dozen US areas. Clinical history as reported by participants underpinned cohort assignment. The authors' processing: Quantification of nucleated cells was approximated via reference gene primer amplification. TCRdb's copy holds only in-frame clones and misses some; the assay was immunoSEQ multiplex PCR. From that table come the V and J calls and clone size; the DNA was used to work out D and trimming. Here the sample spans about 300,000 clones, around 90% being singletons.

The sequenced sample consisted of PBMCs or T cells enriched from blood (not recorded which). The rearrangement joins TRBV19 to TRBJ2-1; D call uncertain. This receptor was obtained from a woman younger than 35 with acute COVID-19. The CDR3 nucleotides read TGTGCCAGTAGCCGACGCACAGTGACGTCCTACAATGAGCAGTTCTTC. Translating it yields CASSRRTVTSYNEQFF.